This T cell receptor beta chain was found in a study of OX40 agonist ivuxolimab in advanced cancers. CDR1 and CDR2 (germline): LNHNV, YYDKDF (reference sequence). J was trimmed by 5 bases and V by 4 bases; bases with no gene match: 7. The CDR3 runs 14 residues. Sequencing used immunoSEQ multiplex PCR; TCRdb keeps in-frame clones, though not all of them. The sample contains around 82,000 clones, approximately 90% of which appear only once. This clone has just one count. Its antigen remains unknown. Study results and caveats: Within 6 weeks, CD4+ and CD8+ blood T cells expanded clonally at 0.1 to 3.0 mg/kg.

The source of this sequence is an adult with an advanced solid tumor such as melanoma, head and neck, liver or kidney cancer. The genes are TRBV15 and TRBJ1-1; 7 bases agree with TRBD1. The sequencing used CD4+ or CD8+ T cells sorted from blood, collected in a trial of the OX40 agonist ivuxolimab. The CDR3 DNA reads TGTGCCACCAGCACCACAGGGGTCGGTACTGAAGCTTTCTTT. This codes for CATSTTGVGTEAFF.